This paragraph reports one TCR beta chain. Its antigen is unidentified. The record originates from a study of OX40 agonist ivuxolimab in advanced cancers. Study in general: Patients receiving dose escalation had hepatocellular carcinoma, melanoma, renal cell or head and neck cancer. Under the entry rules, prior anti-PD-1, anti-PD-L1 or anti-CTLA-4 therapy was allowed, and about 40% had some. Study observations and caveats: CD4+ and CD8+ blood T cells expanded clonally by week 6 at 0.1 to 3.0 mg/kg. Relative to CD4+, CD8+ T cells held more expanded clones on average.

Here immunoSEQ multiplex PCR was the method, and the copy in TCRdb shows in-frame clones only, minus some. In the table there are more than 45,000 clones, approximately 88% of which are singletons. Germline V gives CDR1 KGHSH, CDR2 LQKENI. The CDR3 is made up of 12 amino acids. The ends were cut back, 6 bases at V and 5 bases at J, with 8 bases in the middle. The sample consisted of CD4+ or CD8+ T cells sorted from blood, taken in a trial of the OX40 agonist ivuxolimab. The chain joins TRBV18 to TRBJ2-1, with D uncertain. This receptor was taken from an adult with an advanced solid tumor such as melanoma, head and neck, liver or kidney cancer. Here the CDR3 reads CASSPTDNEQFF. CDR3 bases: TGTGCCAGCTCCCCGACTGACAATGAGCAGTTCTTC. Using reference TRBV18 and TRBJ2-1 for the parts outside the CDR3, the full variable domain is NAGVMQNPRHLVRRRGQEARLRCSPMKGHSHVYWYRQLPEEGLKFMVYLQKENIIDESGMPKERFSAEFPKEGPSILRIQQVVRGDSAAYFCASSPTDNEQFFGPGTRLTVL.